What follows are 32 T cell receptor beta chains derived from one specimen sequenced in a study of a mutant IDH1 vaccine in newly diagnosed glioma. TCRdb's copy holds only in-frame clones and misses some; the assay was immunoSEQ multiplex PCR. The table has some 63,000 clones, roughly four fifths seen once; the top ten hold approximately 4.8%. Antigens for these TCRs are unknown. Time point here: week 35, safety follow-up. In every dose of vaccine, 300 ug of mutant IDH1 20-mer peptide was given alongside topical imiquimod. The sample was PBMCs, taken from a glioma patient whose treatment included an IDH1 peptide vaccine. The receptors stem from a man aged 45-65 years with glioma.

The CDR3 sequence is CSVPGTSYGYTF. The CDR3 coding sequence is TGCAGCGTTCCCGGGACTTCCTATGGCTACACCTTC. The V call is TRBV29-1, the J call TRBJ1-2, with D perhaps TRBD1 (5 bases). Trimming took 5 bases from V and 4 from J, leaving 11 bases between them. Germline V gene data show CDR1 as SQVTM and CDR2 as ANQGSEA. The CDR3 covers 12 residues.

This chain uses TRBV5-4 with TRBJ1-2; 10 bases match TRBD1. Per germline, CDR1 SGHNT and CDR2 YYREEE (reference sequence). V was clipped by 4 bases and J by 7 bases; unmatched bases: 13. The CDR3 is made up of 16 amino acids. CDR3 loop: CASSPDRQGALGGYTF. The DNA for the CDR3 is TGTGCCAGCAGCCCGGATAGACAGGGGGCACTGGGTGGCTACACCTTC.

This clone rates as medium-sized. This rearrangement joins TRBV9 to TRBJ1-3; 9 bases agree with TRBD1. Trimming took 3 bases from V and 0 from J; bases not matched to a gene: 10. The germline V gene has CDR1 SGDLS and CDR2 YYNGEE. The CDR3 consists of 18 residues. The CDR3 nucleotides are TGTGCCAGCAGCGGGGAGGGGACAGGGCAAGACTCTGGAAACACCATATATTTT. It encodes CASSGEGTGQDSGNTIYF.

For the CDR3, the DNA is TGTGCCAGCAGCTTGCCCACAGGGAGGACTCCGGGCAGCTACGAGCAGTACTTC. Translated: CASSLPTGRTPGSYEQYF. The gene calls are TRBV11-2 and TRBJ2-7; D may be TRBD1 or TRBD2 (6 bases each). Trimming took off 3 bases at V and 3 bases at J, with 24 bases between the two ends. Germline V CDR1 and CDR2: SGHAT, FQNNGV. The CDR3 is 18 residues long.

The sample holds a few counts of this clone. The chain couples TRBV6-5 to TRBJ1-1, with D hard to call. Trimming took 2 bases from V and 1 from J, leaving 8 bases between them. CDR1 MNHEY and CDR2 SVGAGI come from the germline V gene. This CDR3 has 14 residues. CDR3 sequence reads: CASSYGPANTEAFF. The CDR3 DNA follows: TGTGCCAGCAGTTACGGGCCTGCGAACACTGAAGCTTTCTTT.

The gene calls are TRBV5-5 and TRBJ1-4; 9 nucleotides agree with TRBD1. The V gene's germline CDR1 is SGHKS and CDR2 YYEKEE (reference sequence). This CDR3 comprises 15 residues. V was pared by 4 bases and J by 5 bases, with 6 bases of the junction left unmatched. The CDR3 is CASSPPGQGNEKLFF. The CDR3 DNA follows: TGTGCCAGCAGCCCTCCGGGACAGGGAAATGAAAAACTGTTTTTT.

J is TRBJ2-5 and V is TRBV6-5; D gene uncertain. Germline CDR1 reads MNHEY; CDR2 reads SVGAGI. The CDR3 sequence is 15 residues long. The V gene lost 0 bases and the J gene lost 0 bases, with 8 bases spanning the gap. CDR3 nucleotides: TGTGCCAGCAGTTACTCGAACCCGTACCAAGAGACCCAGTACTTC. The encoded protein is CASSYSNPYQETQYF.

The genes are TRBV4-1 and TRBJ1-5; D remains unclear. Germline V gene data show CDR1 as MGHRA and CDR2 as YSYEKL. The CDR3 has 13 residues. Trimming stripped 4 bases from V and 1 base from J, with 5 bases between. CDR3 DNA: TGCGCCAGCAGCCTCGACAGCAATCAGCCCCAGCATTTT. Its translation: CASSLDSNQPQHF.

CDR3 sequence (DNA): TGTGCCAGCACCAAAGACAGTCTCTCCTACAATGAGCAGTTCTTC. Translating it yields CASTKDSLSYNEQFF. The chain combines TRBV27 with TRBJ2-1, with D perhaps matching TRBD1 (5 bases). The CDR3 is 15 residues long. Between the trimmed V and J ends, which lost 7 bases and 0 bases, there was a span of 13 bases. CDR1 and CDR2 (germline): MNHEY, SMNVEV (reference sequence).

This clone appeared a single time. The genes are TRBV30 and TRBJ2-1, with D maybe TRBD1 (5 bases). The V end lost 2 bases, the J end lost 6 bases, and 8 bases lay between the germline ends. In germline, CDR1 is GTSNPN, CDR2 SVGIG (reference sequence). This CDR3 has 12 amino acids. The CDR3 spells CAWSRGFNEQFF. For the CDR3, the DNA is TGTGCCTGGAGTAGGGGTTTCAATGAGCAGTTCTTC.

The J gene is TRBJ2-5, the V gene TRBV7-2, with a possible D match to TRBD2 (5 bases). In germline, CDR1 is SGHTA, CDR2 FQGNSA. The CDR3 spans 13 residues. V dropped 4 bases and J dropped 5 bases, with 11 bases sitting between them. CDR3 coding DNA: TGTGCCAGCAGCTCTGGACTGGGGGAGACCCAGTACTTC. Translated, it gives CASSSGLGETQYF.

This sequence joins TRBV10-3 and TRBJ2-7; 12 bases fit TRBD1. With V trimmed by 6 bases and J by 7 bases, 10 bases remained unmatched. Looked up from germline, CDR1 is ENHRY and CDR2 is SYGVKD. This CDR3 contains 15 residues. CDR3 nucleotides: TGTGCCATCAGCGACCGGGACAGGGGGCGACTTGAGCAGTACTTC. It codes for CAISDRDRGRLEQYF.

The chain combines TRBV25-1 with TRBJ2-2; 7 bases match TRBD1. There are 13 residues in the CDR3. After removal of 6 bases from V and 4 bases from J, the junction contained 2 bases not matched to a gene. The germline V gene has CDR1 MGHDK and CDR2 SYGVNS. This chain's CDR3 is CASRTGSTGELFF. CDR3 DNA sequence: TGTGCCAGCAGGACAGGGAGCACCGGGGAGCTGTTTTTT. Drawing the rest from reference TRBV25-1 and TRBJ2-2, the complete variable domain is EADIYQTPRYLVIGTGKKITLECSQTMGHDKMYWYQQDPGMELHLIHYSYGVNSTEKGDLSSESTVSRIRTEHFPLTLESARPSHTSQYLCASRTGSTGELFFGEGSRLTVL.

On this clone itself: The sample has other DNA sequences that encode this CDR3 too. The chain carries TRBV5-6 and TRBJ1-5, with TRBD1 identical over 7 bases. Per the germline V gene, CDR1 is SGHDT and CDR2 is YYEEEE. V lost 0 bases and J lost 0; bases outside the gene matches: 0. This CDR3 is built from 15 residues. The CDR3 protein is CASSLGTGSNQPQHF. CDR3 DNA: TGTGCCAGCAGCTTGGGGACAGGTAGCAATCAGCCCCAGCATTTT. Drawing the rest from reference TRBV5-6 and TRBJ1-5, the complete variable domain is DAGVTQSPTHLIKTRGQQVTLRCSPKSGHDTVSWYQQALGQGPQFIFQYYEEEERQRGNFPDRFSGHQFPNYSSELNVNALLLGDSALYLCASSLGTGSNQPQHFGDGTRLSIL.

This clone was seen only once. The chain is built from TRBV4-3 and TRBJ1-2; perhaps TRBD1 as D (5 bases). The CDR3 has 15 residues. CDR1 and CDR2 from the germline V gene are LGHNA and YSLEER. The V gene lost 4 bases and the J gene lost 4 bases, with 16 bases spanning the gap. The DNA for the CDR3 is TGCGCCAGCAGCCCAGGGCAGGGCCGCAGCTATGGCTACACCTTC. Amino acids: CASSPGQGRSYGYTF.

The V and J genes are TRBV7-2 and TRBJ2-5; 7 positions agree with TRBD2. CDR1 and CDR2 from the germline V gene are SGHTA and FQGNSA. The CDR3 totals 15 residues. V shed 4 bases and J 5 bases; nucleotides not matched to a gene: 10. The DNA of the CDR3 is TGTGCCAGCAGCTCTGGACTAGACCTCGGGGAGACCCAGTACTTC. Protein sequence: CASSSGLDLGETQYF.

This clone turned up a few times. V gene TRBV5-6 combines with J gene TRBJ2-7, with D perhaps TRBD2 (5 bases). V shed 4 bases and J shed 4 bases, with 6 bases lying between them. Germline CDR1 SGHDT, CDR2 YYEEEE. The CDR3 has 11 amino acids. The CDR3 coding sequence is TGTGCCAGCAGCCGGAGGTACGAGCAGTACTTC. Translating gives CASSRRYEQYF.

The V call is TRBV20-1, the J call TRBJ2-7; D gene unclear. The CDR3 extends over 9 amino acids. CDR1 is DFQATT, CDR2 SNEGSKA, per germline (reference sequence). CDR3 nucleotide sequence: TGCACTGTAGGCCACGAGCAGTACTTC. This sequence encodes CTVGHEQYF.

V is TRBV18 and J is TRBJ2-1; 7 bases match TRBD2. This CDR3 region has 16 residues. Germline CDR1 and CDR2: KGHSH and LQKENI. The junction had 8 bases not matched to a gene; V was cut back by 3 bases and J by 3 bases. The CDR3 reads CASSPEIGGVYNEQFF. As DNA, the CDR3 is TGTGCCAGCTCACCCGAAATTGGGGGGGTCTACAATGAGCAGTTCTTC.

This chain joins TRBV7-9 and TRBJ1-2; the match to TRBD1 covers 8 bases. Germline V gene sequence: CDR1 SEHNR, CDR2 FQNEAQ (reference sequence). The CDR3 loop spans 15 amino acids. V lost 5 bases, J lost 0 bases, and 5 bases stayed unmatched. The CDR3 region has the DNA TGTGCCAGCAGCCTACAGGGGGAAGCTAACTATGGCTACACCTTC. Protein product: CASSLQGEANYGYTF.

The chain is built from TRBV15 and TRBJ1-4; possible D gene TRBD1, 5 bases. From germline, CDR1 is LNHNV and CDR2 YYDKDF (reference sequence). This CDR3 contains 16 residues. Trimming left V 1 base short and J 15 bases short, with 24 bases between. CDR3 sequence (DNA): TGTGCCACCAGCAGAGCTTGGGAGCTGCCGGGACTTAAGGTGTTTTTT. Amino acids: CATSRAWELPGLKVFF. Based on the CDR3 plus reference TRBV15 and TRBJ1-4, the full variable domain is DAMVIQNPRYQVTQFGKPVTLSCSQTLNHNVMYWYQQKSSQAPKLLFHYYDKDFNNEADTPDNFQSRRPNTSFCFLDIRSPGLGDTAMYLCATSRAWELPGLKVFFGSGTQLSVL.

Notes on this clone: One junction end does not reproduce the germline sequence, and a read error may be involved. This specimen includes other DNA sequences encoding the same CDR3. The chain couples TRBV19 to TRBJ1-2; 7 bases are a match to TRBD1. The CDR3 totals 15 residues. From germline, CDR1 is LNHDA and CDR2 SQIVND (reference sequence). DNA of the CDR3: TGTGCCAGTAGTAACTCTCTACAGGGGTTGAATGGCTATACCTTC. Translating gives CASSNSLQGLNGYTF.

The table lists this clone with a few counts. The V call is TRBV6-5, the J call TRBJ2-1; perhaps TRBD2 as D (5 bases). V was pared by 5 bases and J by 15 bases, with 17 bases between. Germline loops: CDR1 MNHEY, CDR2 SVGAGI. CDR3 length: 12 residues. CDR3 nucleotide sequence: TGTGCCAGCAGTAACCCCGGGGAGATCGGGTTCTTC. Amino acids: CASSNPGEIGFF.

For the CDR3, the DNA is TGTGCCAGCTCTCGGGGCGGGGGGATACAAGAGACCCAGTACTTC. Its translation: CASSRGGGIQETQYF. J is TRBJ2-5 and V is TRBV5-6; 8 bases are a match to TRBD2. The ends lost 7 bases at V and 2 bases at J; junction bases unmatched: 10. Germline V lookup: CDR1 SGHDT, CDR2 YYEEEE. The CDR3 covers 15 residues. Looking up the rest from reference TRBV5-6 and TRBJ2-5 gives the full variable domain: DAGVTQSPTHLIKTRGQQVTLRCSPKSGHDTVSWYQQALGQGPQFIFQYYEEEERQRGNFPDRFSGHQFPNYSSELNVNALLLGDSALYLCASSRGGGIQETQYFGPGTRLLVL.

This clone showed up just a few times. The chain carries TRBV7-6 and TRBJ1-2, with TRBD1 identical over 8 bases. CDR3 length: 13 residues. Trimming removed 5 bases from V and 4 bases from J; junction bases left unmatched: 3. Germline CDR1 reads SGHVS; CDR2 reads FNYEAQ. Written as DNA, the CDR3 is TGTGCCAGCAGCCCCGGGACAGGCTATGGCTACACCTTC. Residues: CASSPGTGYGYTF.

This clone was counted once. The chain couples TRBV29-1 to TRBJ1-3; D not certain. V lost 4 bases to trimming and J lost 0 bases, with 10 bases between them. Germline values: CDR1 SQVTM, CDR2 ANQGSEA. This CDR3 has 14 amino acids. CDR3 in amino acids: CSVGDTFSGNTIYF. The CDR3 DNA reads TGCAGCGTTGGAGACACTTTCTCTGGAAACACCATATATTTT.

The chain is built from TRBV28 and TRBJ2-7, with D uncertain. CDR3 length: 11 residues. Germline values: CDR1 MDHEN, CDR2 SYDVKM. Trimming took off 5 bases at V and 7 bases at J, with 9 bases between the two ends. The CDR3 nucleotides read TGTGCCAGCAGTGTAACAGTGGAGCAGTACTTC. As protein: CASSVTVEQYF.

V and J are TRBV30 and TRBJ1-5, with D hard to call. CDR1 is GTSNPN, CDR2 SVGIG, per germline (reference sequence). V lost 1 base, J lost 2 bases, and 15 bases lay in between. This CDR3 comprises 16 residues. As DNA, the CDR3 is TGTGCCTGGAGTGATCGAGAGGGTAGGCGCAATCAGCCCCAGCATTTT. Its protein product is CAWSDREGRRNQPQHF.

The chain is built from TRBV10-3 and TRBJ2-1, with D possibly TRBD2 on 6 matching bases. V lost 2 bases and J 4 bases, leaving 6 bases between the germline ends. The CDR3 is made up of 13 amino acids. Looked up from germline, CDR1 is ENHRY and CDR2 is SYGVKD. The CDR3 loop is CAISEGGYNEQFF. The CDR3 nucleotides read TGTGCCATCAGTGAGGGGGGGTACAATGAGCAGTTCTTC.

The CDR3 reads CASSVTVSETQYF. In DNA form, the CDR3 reads TGTGCCAGCAGCGTTACGGTATCAGAGACCCAGTACTTC. The genes are TRBV9 and TRBJ2-5; D is unclear. The CDR3 length is 13 residues. From germline, CDR1 is SGDLS and CDR2 YYNGEE. Between the trimmed V and J ends, which lost 2 bases and 4 bases, there was a span of 9 bases. The full variable domain, in which reference TRBV9 and TRBJ2-5 provide the parts outside the CDR3, is DSGVTQTPKHLITATGQRVTLRCSPRSGDLSVYWYQQSLDQGLQFLIQYYNGEERAKGNILERFSAQQFPDLHSELNLSSLELGDSALYFCASSVTVSETQYFGPGTRLLVL.

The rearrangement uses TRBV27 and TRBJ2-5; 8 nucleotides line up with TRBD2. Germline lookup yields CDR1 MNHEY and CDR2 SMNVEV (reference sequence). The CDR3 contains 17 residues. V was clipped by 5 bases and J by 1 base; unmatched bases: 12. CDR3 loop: CASSRRGGLVVQETQYF. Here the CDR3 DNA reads TGTGCCAGCAGTAGAAGGGGGGGACTAGTTGTCCAAGAGACCCAGTACTTC.

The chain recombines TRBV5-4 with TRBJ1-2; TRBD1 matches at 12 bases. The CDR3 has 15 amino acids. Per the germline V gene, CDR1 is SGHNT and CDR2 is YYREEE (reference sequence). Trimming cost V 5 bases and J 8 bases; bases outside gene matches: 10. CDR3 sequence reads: CASRPGQGAALGYTF. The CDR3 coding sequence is TGTGCCAGCAGGCCGGGACAGGGGGCGGCCTTAGGCTACACCTTC.